This T cell receptor beta chain emerged from a study of T cell responses to AZD1222 COVID-19 vaccine. Study results and caveats: Clonal diversity was possibly underestimated, and white British individuals and females predominated among donors. Spike-specific TCR depth and breadth grew after two AZD1222 doses.

Using immunoSEQ multiplex PCR, the repertoire was profiled, and TCRdb retains in-frame clones only, with some absent. Of roughly 180,000 clones in the sample, 90% to 95% were seen once. Of note for this clone: The antigen is unknown.

Germline V gene sequence: CDR1 MNHEY, CDR2 SVGAGI. The CDR3 is made up of 14 amino acids. V was cut by 0 bases and J by 5 bases, with 11 bases left in between. The TCR was taken from an adult who received the MenACWY meningococcal vaccine as a control. V gene TRBV6-5 combines with J gene TRBJ2-7; D is unresolved. This specimen consisted of peripheral blood, obtained 28 days after the second dose of the MenACWY control vaccine. CDR3 amino acids: CASSYSIDGNEQYF. The CDR3 nucleotides are TGTGCCAGCAGTTACTCCATAGACGGCAACGAGCAGTACTTC.